A single sample is the source of the 9 T cell receptor beta chains below, sequenced in a study of shared T cell receptors in the human thymus. Clones were read by immunoSEQ multiplex PCR, and TCRdb kept only the in-frame ones, dropping some. The sample carries 500,000 to 550,000 clones, around three quarters recorded once. This same sample was also part of a study on human thymus T cells.

The sample was thymocytes. These TCRs come from a boy in the first two years of life with a congenital heart defect.

J is TRBJ1-2 and V is TRBV27; 8 bases are shared with TRBD1. The CDR3 has 15 residues. Germline lookup yields CDR1 MNHEY and CDR2 SMNVEV (reference sequence). V dropped 5 bases and J dropped 3; count of bases not matched to a gene: 8. The CDR3 DNA reads TGTGCCAGCAGTAACAACGGACAGGGTGACTATGGCTACACCTTC. Its protein product is CASSNNGQGDYGYTF.

The rearrangement joins TRBV18 to TRBJ1-1, with unresolved D. The germline V and J ends were trimmed by 8 bases and 2 bases, with 21 bases remaining between them. Per germline, CDR1 KGHSH and CDR2 LQKENI. The CDR3 totals 16 residues. The CDR3 loop is CASRPSFGGENTEAFF. CDR3 in DNA: TGTGCCAGCCGACCCTCTTTTGGCGGGGAAAACACTGAAGCTTTCTTT.

The chain employs TRBV19 and TRBJ1-2; D is perhaps TRBD1 (5 bases). The V end lost 7 bases, the J end lost 6 bases, and 9 bases lay between the germline ends. CDR1 is LNHDA, CDR2 SQIVND, per germline (reference sequence). CDR3 size: 11 residues. The CDR3 is CASNRGHGYTF. The DNA of the CDR3 is TGTGCCAGTAATAGGGGCCATGGCTACACCTTC. The variable domain in full, with the rest retrieved from reference TRBV19 and TRBJ1-2, is DGGITQSPKYLFRKEGQNVTLSCEQNLNHDAMYWYRQDPGQGLRLIYYSQIVNDFQKGDIAEGYSVSREKKESFPLTVTSAQKNPTAFYLCASNRGHGYTFGSGTRLTVV.

The chain employs TRBV10-1 and TRBJ2-7, with 12 bases identical to TRBD2. The J segment lost 4 bases and the V segment lost 4 bases, leaving 5 bases of the junction unmatched. The germline V gene has CDR1 WNHNN and CDR2 SYGVQD (reference sequence). This CDR3 has 15 residues. CDR3 in DNA: TGCGCCAGCAGTGTAACCGGGACTAGCGGGTACGAGCAGTACTTC. As protein: CASSVTGTSGYEQYF.

This clone has just one count. The CDR3 here is CASSLRQGNQPQHF. The CDR3 bases are TGTGCCAGCAGCTTGCGGCAGGGAAATCAGCCCCAGCATTTT. The rearrangement joins TRBV5-6 to TRBJ1-5; weak D call: TRBD1 (5 bases). V gave up 1 base and J gave up 4 bases, with 9 bases separating them. This CDR3 spans 14 amino acids. Germline CDR1 reads SGHDT; CDR2 reads YYEEEE. The variable domain in full, completed from reference TRBV5-6 and TRBJ1-5, reads DAGVTQSPTHLIKTRGQQVTLRCSPKSGHDTVSWYQQALGQGPQFIFQYYEEEERQRGNFPDRFSGHQFPNYSSELNVNALLLGDSALYLCASSLRQGNQPQHFGDGTRLSIL.

The chain carries TRBV27 and TRBJ1-1; D call uncertain. Deletions cut 4 bases from V and 6 bases from J, with 12 bases between. CDR1 is MNHEY and CDR2 is SMNVEV in the germline V gene (reference sequence). The CDR3 covers 13 residues. The DNA for the CDR3 is TGTGCCAGCAGTTCAGTCGCCCAGGCTGAAGCTTTCTTT. Amino acids: CASSSVAQAEAFF.

J is TRBJ2-1 and V is TRBV12-5, with 16 bases aligning to TRBD2. The V gene end was trimmed by 5 bases and the J gene end by 6 bases; junction bases not matched to a gene: 13. Germline CDR1 is LGHNT and CDR2 is FRNRAP. CDR3 length: 19 residues. CDR3: CASGLRPGLAGGPRNEQFF. CDR3 DNA: TGTGCTAGTGGTCTTCGGCCGGGACTAGCGGGAGGGCCTCGCAATGAGCAGTTCTTC.

The chain is built from TRBV11-2 and TRBJ2-2; TRBD2 agrees at 7 bases. Germline V lookup: CDR1 SGHAT, CDR2 FQNNGV. V gave up 4 bases and J gave up 7 bases; unmatched junction bases: 9. The CDR3 is 15 amino acids. CDR3 amino acids: CASSSNTSEVGELFF. The DNA for the CDR3 is TGTGCCAGCAGCTCCAATACTAGCGAAGTCGGGGAGCTGTTTTTT.

This chain joins TRBV6-6 and TRBJ2-1, with 7 bases matching TRBD2. Germline V gene lookup returns CDR1 MNHNY and CDR2 SVGAGI (reference sequence). The CDR3 totals 14 residues. The ends lost 4 bases at V and 3 bases at J; junction bases unmatched: 3. In nucleotides, the CDR3 is TGTGCCAGCAGTTCCGGGGGGAGCTACAATGAGCAGTTCTTC. It specifies CASSSGGSYNEQFF.